The 17 T cell receptor beta chains in this list originate from one sample, sequenced in a study of radiation and T cells in renal cell carcinoma. Time point specified: blood 2 weeks post-SBRT. Treatment here: 15 Gy SBRT to primary tumor, nephrectomy 4 weeks later. The data were produced by immunoSEQ multiplex PCR, yet TCRdb's version contains in-frame clones alone and is incomplete. The table shows some 72,000 clones, with 82% occurring only once. The sample in question was blood, obtained from a patient whose treatment included radiotherapy and nephrectomy. These receptors were taken from a man between 60 and 70 years old with renal cell carcinoma.

The J gene is TRBJ2-3, the V gene TRBV11-3; D gene unclear. CDR1 is SGHNT and CDR2 is YENEEA in the germline V gene. Trimming cost V 2 bases and J 4 bases, with 10 bases left between them. The CDR3 contains 14 residues. In DNA, the CDR3 is TGTGCCAGCAGCTTAAAGGGCACGGCAGATACGCAGTATTTT. It encodes CASSLKGTADTQYF.

This chain uses TRBV7-9 with TRBJ2-7; D not certain. Deletions cut 5 bases from V and 2 bases from J, with 7 bases between. From germline, CDR1 is SEHNR and CDR2 FQNEAQ (reference sequence). The CDR3 is made up of 12 amino acids. CDR3 DNA: TGTGCCAGCAGCGAACACACCTACGAGCAGTACTTC. It translates to CASSEHTYEQYF.

The chain links TRBV27 to TRBJ2-3; 10 bases are shared with TRBD2. V shed 4 bases and J 5 bases; nucleotides not matched to a gene: 12. Looked up from germline, CDR1 is MNHEY and CDR2 is SMNVEV (reference sequence). The CDR3 has 17 amino acids. This chain's CDR3 is CASSWVTSGSVGDTQYF. The CDR3 nucleotides are TGTGCCAGCAGTTGGGTGACTAGCGGGTCTGTTGGAGATACGCAGTATTTT.

This chain joins TRBV7-2 and TRBJ2-7; TRBD2 might be the D (6 bases). Between the trimmed V and J ends, which lost 1 base and 7 bases, there was a span of 14 bases. CDR1 and CDR2 from the germline V gene are SGHTA and FQGNSA. The CDR3 has 14 residues. The CDR3 spells CASSLEVASGEQYF. The CDR3 nucleotides read TGTGCCAGCAGCTTAGAGGTAGCCAGCGGGGAGCAGTACTTC.

J is TRBJ1-1 and V is TRBV4-1, with 9 positions matching TRBD1. CDR1 MGHRA and CDR2 YSYEKL come from the germline V gene. The CDR3 is made up of 19 amino acids. V dropped 6 bases and J dropped 1; count of bases not matched to a gene: 18. The CDR3 bases are TGCGCCAGCAGAGATCCGATCAACAAGACAGGGGGTGGGAACACTGAAGCTTTCTTT. As protein: CASRDPINKTGGGNTEAFF.

This clone has only a few counts. V usage is TRBV7-2 and J usage is TRBJ1-2; D is ambiguous. V was clipped by 3 bases and J by 4 bases, with 18 bases between them. This CDR3 spans 16 amino acids. Germline CDR1 reads SGHTA; CDR2 reads FQGNSA. The CDR3 DNA sequence: TGTGCCAGCAGCTTGGATCCGGAACCTCACTCCTATGGCTACACCTTC. This encodes CASSLDPEPHSYGYTF.

The chain couples TRBV4-1 to TRBJ2-2; TRBD2 matches at 9 bases. Trimming took 4 bases from V and 4 from J; bases not matched to a gene: 10. The germline gives CDR1 MGHRA, CDR2 YSYEKL. This CDR3 has 17 amino acids. The CDR3 DNA reads as TGCGCCAGCAGCCGCCCCCTTAGCGGGAGTGCCACCGGGGAGCTGTTTTTT. It yields the protein CASSRPLSGSATGELFF.

J is TRBJ1-5 and V is TRBV19, with D maybe TRBD1 (6 bases). The CDR3 spans 15 residues. Germline V gene sequence: CDR1 LNHDA, CDR2 SQIVND (reference sequence). V lost 2 bases and J 3 bases, leaving 11 bases between the germline ends. The CDR3 DNA reads as TGTGCCAGTAGTATATCAGGGGACCTCAATCAGCCCCAGCATTTT. Translating gives CASSISGDLNQPQHF.

A few counts support this clone. The chain is built from TRBV29-1 and TRBJ2-1; the D is unclear. The CDR3 has 14 residues. Per the germline V gene, CDR1 is SQVTM and CDR2 is ANQGSEA. V was clipped by 4 bases and J by 1 base, with 11 bases between them. This CDR3 is CSVGVGGSYNEQFF. The CDR3 DNA reads as TGCAGCGTTGGAGTGGGCGGTTCCTACAATGAGCAGTTCTTC.

This chain connects TRBV9 to TRBJ2-1; 10 positions agree with TRBD2. This CDR3 has 18 amino acids. Germline values: CDR1 SGDLS, CDR2 YYNGEE. The trim removed 0 bases at V and 8 bases at J, leaving 14 bases unmatched. This CDR3 is CASSVGLAGVPFPDEQFF. CDR3 DNA sequence: TGTGCCAGCAGCGTAGGGCTAGCGGGAGTCCCATTTCCGGATGAGCAGTTCTTC.

This clone was detected a few times. This chain joins TRBV2 and TRBJ1-1, with 10 bases fitting TRBD1. Per the germline V gene, CDR1 is SNHLY and CDR2 is FYNNEI. This CDR3 region has 12 residues. The CDR3 is CAGTGERTEAFF. The CDR3 coding sequence is TGTGCGGGGACAGGGGAGAGAACTGAAGCTTTCTTT.

The chain uses TRBV28 and TRBJ1-5; possibly TRBD1 for D (5 bases). Germline V gene lookup returns CDR1 MDHEN and CDR2 SYDVKM. CDR3 length equals 15 residues. Trimming removed 5 bases at V and 6 bases at J, with 17 bases between. The CDR3 DNA sequence: TGTGCCAGCAGTCTAAACTGGAGGGGAACTCAGCCCCAGCATTTT. Its translation: CASSLNWRGTQPQHF.

This chain uses TRBV28 with TRBJ1-1; D might be TRBD1 (5 bases). The V and J ends lost 8 bases and 4 bases respectively, with 17 bases between them. The CDR3 sequence is 14 residues long. CDR1 and CDR2 from the germline V gene are MDHEN and SYDVKM. CDR3 region: CASRASRDGTEAFF. Written as DNA, the CDR3 is TGTGCCAGCCGCGCCTCCAGGGACGGCACTGAAGCTTTCTTT. Full variable domain (remainder filled in from reference TRBV28 and TRBJ1-1): DVKVTQSSRYLVKRTGEKVFLECVQDMDHENMFWYRQDPGLGLRLIYFSYDVKMKEKGDIPEGYSVSREKKERFSLILESASTNQTSMYLCASRASRDGTEAFFGQGTRLTVV.

The DNA for the CDR3 is TGTGCCTGGACCGACAGGGAGAGCGACGAGCAGTACTTC. Translation: CAWTDRESDEQYF. This chain links TRBV30 with TRBJ2-7, with TRBD1 matching over 7 bases. The CDR3 is made up of 13 amino acids. Germline values: CDR1 GTSNPN, CDR2 SVGIG (reference sequence). The J segment lost 5 bases and the V segment lost 4 bases, leaving 8 bases of the junction unmatched.

This chain uses TRBV5-6 with TRBJ2-2; weak D call: TRBD1 (6 bases). This CDR3 is built from 14 residues. From germline, CDR1 is SGHDT and CDR2 YYEEEE. Trimming shortened V by 4 bases and J by 9 bases, and 16 bases separated the two germline ends. CDR3 protein: CASSRWGLGRELFF. CDR3 nucleotide sequence: TGTGCCAGCAGCCGGTGGGGGCTAGGCAGGGAGCTGTTTTTT.

CDR3 region: CASSDEREDRVGTDTQYF. The DNA for the CDR3 is TGTGCCAGCAGTGACGAGAGAGAAGACAGGGTAGGTACAGATACGCAGTATTTT. The V gene is TRBV6-4, the J gene TRBJ2-3; TRBD1 matches 7 bases. Germline V gene sequence: CDR1 MRHNA, CDR2 SNTAGT. The ends lost 2 bases at V and 3 bases at J; junction bases unmatched: 14. The CDR3 covers 18 residues.

The gene calls are TRBV5-1 and TRBJ1-2, with TRBD1 matching 7 bases. Germline CDR1 SGHRS, CDR2 YFSETQ. J lost 7 bases, V lost 0 bases, and 9 bases had no gene match. This CDR3 region has 15 residues. The CDR3 DNA reads TGCGCCAGCAGCTTGGAAGGGGGCCTTTCTTCTGGCTACACCTTC. Residues: CASSLEGGLSSGYTF.